The 3 T cell receptor beta chains listed next were all sequenced from one sample in a study of T cells after posttransplantation cyclophosphamide. Produced via immunoSEQ multiplex PCR; TCRdb's table is partial and in-frame only. In the table there are about 21,000 clones, around 91% of which are singletons. Controls had myeloablative marrow grafts with methotrexate and calcineurin inhibitor, sampled at 1 year. The source was PBMCs, collected approximately 370 days after allogeneic stem cell transplant with calcineurin inhibitor and methotrexate. These receptors all come from a female patient in her thirties or forties who received an allogeneic stem cell transplant from an unrelated donor, was CMV-positive, and had acute and chronic GVHD. Some of the T cells may derive from the graft donor.

The V and J genes are TRBV5-6 and TRBJ1-3; TRBD1 might be the D (6 bases). V was pared by 0 bases and J by 0 bases, with 16 bases between. The length of the CDR3 is 18 residues. The germline V gene has CDR1 SGHDT and CDR2 YYEEEE. In nucleotides, the CDR3 is TGTGCCAGCAGCTTGGTCGGGGTAACAGGGACCTCTGGAAACACCATATATTTT. This encodes CASSLVGVTGTSGNTIYF. The full variable domain, in which reference TRBV5-6 and TRBJ1-3 provide the parts outside the CDR3, is DAGVTQSPTHLIKTRGQQVTLRCSPKSGHDTVSWYQQALGQGPQFIFQYYEEEERQRGNFPDRFSGHQFPNYSSELNVNALLLGDSALYLCASSLVGVTGTSGNTIYFGEGSWLTVV.

This sequence joins TRBV30 and TRBJ2-2; TRBD1 is a possible D gene (5 bases). This CDR3 is built from 12 residues. CDR1 and CDR2 from the germline V gene are GTSNPN and SVGIG (reference sequence). V shed 6 bases and J shed 5 bases, with 10 bases lying between them. In DNA, the CDR3 is TGTGCCTGCACAGGAAAAACCGGGGAGCTGTTTTTT. Amino acids: CACTGKTGELFF.

The V gene is TRBV11-3, the J gene TRBJ2-2, with D possibly being TRBD2 (6 bases). The V end lost 1 base, the J end lost 4 bases, and 10 bases lay between the germline ends. Germline V gene sequence: CDR1 SGHNT, CDR2 YENEEA. This CDR3 has 15 amino acids. This CDR3 is CASSLGGLITGELFF. The CDR3 DNA follows: TGTGCCAGCAGCTTAGGGGGACTCATCACCGGGGAGCTGTTTTTT.